This is a list of T cell receptor beta chains from one sample in a study of blood T cell repertoires in COVID-19. Clones were read by immunoSEQ multiplex PCR, and TCRdb kept only the in-frame ones, dropping some. The sample holds under 300,000 clones, 84% seen once. Sequenced input: peripheral blood. All receptors come from a woman between 40 and 50 years old who had recovered from COVID-19. Each CDR3 is given with its conserved first and last residue. Each record gives: clone size, V gene, J gene, D gene, CDR3 protein, CDR3 DNA. The D gene is left open where the match is weak. The listing skips clone size in some rows; elsewhere it reads once, few, many or a size class.

.,TRBV4-2,TRBJ1-6,TRBD1,CASSQTPSGQGGSPLHF,TGTGCCAGCAGCCAGACCCCGTCCGGACAGGGGGGTTCACCCCTCCACTTT
.,TRBV27,TRBJ2-5,.,CASSSSAGLWAQETQYF,TGTGCCAGCAGTTCCTCCGCGGGTCTATGGGCCCAAGAGACCCAGTACTTC
once,TRBV2,TRBJ2-5,TRBD1,CASSSLPDRAETQYF,TGTGCCAGCAGCTCCTTACCCGACAGGGCAGAGACCCAGTACTTC
.,TRBV9,TRBJ1-1,.,CASSMTGNTEAFF,TGTGCCAGCAGCATGACAGGAAACACTGAAGCTTTCTTT
.,TRBV20-1,TRBJ2-3,TRBD2,CSASDVAGGTTDTQYF,TGCAGTGCTAGTGATGTAGCGGGGGGGACCACAGATACGCAGTATTTT
.,TRBV4-1,TRBJ2-2,TRBD1,CASSQDRGTGFTGELFF,TGCGCCAGCAGCCAAGATCGAGGGACAGGGTTCACCGGGGAGCTGTTTTTT
.,TRBV24-1,TRBJ2-2,.,CATSDGTPNTGELFF,TGTGCCACCAGTGACGGGACTCCGAACACCGGGGAGCTGTTTTTT
.,TRBV7-9,TRBJ2-1,.,CASSSGGDVSSYNEQFF,TGTGCCAGCAGCTCCGGAGGGGACGTTAGCTCCTACAATGAGCAGTTCTTC
.,TRBV2,TRBJ2-7,.,CASSPREFAGEQYF,TGTGCCAGCAGCCCAAGGGAGTTTGCGGGCGAGCAGTACTTC
.,TRBV2,TRBJ2-1,.,CASSSYTQFF,TGTGCCAGCAGCTCCTATACGCAGTTCTTC
.,TRBV24-1,TRBJ1-5,.,CATSVGASNQPQHF,TGTGCCACCAGTGTGGGGGCTAGCAATCAGCCCCAGCATTTT
.,TRBV6-5,TRBJ2-2,TRBD1,CASTSQGATGELFF,TGTGCCAGCACCTCACAGGGGGCCACCGGGGAGCTGTTTTTT
.,TRBV19,TRBJ2-1,TRBD2,CASSITSGVYNEQFF,TGTGCCAGTAGTATAACTAGCGGGGTGTACAATGAGCAGTTCTTC
few,TRBV5-4,TRBJ2-7,.,CASSFTGRESYEQYF,TGTGCCAGCAGCTTTACGGGCAGGGAAAGCTACGAGCAGTACTTC
.,TRBV5-1,TRBJ2-1,TRBD1,CASRWVPGQGITFHNEQFF,TGCGCCAGCAGGTGGGTCCCGGGACAGGGAATAACTTTTCACAATGAGCAGTTCTTC
.,TRBV19,TRBJ1-1,TRBD1,CASRLQGTTEAFF,TGTGCCAGTAGATTACAGGGGACCACTGAAGCTTTCTTT
.,TRBV29-1,TRBJ1-2,TRBD1,CSVGNRDSGSYTF,TGCAGCGTTGGTAACCGGGACAGTGGAAGCTACACCTTC
.,TRBV5-4,TRBJ1-1,.,CASSLGGQQNTEAFF,TGTGCCAGCAGCCTTGGAGGACAGCAGAACACTGAAGCTTTCTTT
.,TRBV28,TRBJ2-7,TRBD2,CVTTGRGGTYEQYF,TGTGTCACAACGGGGAGGGGAGGTACCTACGAGCAGTACTTC
.,TRBV5-6,TRBJ1-6,TRBD1,CASSSRGTGLEALHF,TGTGCCAGCAGCTCTCGGGGGACAGGACTAGAGGCCCTCCACTTT
.,TRBV13,TRBJ2-5,TRBD1,CASSSMGQGAKYF,TGTGCCAGCAGCTCAATGGGACAGGGGGCAAAGTACTTC
.,TRBV5-1,TRBJ1-5,TRBD1,CASSQGAWDQPQHF,TGCGCCAGTTCACAGGGGGCATGGGATCAGCCCCAGCATTTT
.,TRBV5-1,TRBJ1-1,.,CASSLEGSPGTEAFF,TGCGCCAGCAGCTTGGAAGGCTCCCCGGGCACTGAAGCTTTCTTT
.,TRBV5-1,TRBJ2-2,TRBD2,CASSLSAGGGTGELFF,TGCGCCAGCAGCTTGTCGGCGGGGGGAGGAACCGGGGAGCTGTTTTTT
.,TRBV5-1,TRBJ1-6,.,CASSLGREWYSPLHF,TGCGCCAGCAGCTTGGGCCGGGAGTGGTATTCACCCCTCCACTTT
.,TRBV11-2,TRBJ2-7,TRBD1,CASSFSSMGQFFYEQYF,TGTGCCAGCAGCTTCTCCTCCATGGGACAGTTCTTTTACGAGCAGTACTTC